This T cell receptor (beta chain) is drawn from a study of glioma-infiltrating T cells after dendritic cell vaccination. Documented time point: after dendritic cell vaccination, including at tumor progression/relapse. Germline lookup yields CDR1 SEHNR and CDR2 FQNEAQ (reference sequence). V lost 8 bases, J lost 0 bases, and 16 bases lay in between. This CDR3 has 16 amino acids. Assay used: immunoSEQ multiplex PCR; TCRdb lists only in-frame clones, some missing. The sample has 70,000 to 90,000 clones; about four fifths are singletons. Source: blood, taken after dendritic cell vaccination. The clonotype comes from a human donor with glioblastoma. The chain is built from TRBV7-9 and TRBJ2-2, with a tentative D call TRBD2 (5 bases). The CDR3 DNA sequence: TGTGCCAGCCTGGTAGCGAGGGCCGCGAACACCGGGGAGCTGTTTTTT. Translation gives CASLVARAANTGELFF.